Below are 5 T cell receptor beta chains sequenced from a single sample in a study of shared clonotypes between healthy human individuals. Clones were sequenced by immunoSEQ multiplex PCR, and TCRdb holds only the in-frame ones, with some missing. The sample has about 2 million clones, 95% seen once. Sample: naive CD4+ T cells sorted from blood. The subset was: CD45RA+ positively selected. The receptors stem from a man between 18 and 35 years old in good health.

The CDR3 protein is CASSLRGEETQYF. The CDR3, as DNA: TGCGCCAGCAGCTTGCGGGGGGAAGAGACCCAGTACTTC. V gene TRBV4-1 combines with J gene TRBJ2-5; 8 bases agree with TRBD2. The CDR3 is 13 residues long. Trimming removed 5 bases from V and 3 bases from J; junction bases left unmatched: 2. Per the germline V gene, CDR1 is MGHRA and CDR2 is YSYEKL.

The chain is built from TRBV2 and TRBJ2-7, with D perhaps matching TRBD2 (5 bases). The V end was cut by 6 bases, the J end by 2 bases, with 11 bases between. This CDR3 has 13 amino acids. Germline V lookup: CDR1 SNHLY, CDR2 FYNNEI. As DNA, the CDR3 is TGTGCCAGCAGGGAGAGGGAACCCTACGAGCAGTACTTC. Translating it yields CASREREPYEQYF.

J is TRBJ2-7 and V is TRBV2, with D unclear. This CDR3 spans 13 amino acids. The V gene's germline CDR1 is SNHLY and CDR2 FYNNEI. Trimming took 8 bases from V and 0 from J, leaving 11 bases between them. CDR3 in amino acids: CASSVDTSYEQYF. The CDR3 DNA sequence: TGTGCCAGCTCTGTAGACACCTCCTACGAGCAGTACTTC.

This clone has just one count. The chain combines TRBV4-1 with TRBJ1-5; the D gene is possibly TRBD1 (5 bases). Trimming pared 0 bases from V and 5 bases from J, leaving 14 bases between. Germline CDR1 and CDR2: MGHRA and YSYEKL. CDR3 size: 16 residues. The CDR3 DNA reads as TGCGCCAGCAGCCAAGATCCGGGGCAGGTATATCAGCCCCAGCATTTT. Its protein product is CASSQDPGQVYQPQHF.

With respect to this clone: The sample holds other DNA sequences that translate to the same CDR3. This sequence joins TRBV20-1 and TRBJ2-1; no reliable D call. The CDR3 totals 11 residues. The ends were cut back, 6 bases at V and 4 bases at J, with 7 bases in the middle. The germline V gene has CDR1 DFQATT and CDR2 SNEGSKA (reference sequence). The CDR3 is CSASRYNEQFF. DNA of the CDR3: TGCAGTGCCAGCCGGTACAATGAGCAGTTCTTC.